A single sample is the source of the 10 T cell receptor beta chains below, sequenced in a study of CXCR3-negative and CXCR3-positive naive CD8 T cells (dated by TCRdb to the late 2010s). TCRdb lists the instrument as NextSeq 550. The Human TCR Profiling Kit (MiLaboratory) was used to make UMI-labeled 5' RACE TRB cDNA libraries. One entry per CDR3 protein sequence results from the TCRdb reprocessing of the reads, with DNA left out. The table of this sample itemizes over 100,000 distinct CDR3 sequences. The top ten clonotypes cover 0.25% to 0.35% of the sample. Sequencing input: naive CXCR3- CD8+ T cells from blood. In light of the paper, this sample's cell subset or site label describes: CD45RO-CCR7+CD27+CD95- naive CD8+ T cells lacking CXCR3 (TNR3-). Receptors originate from a human donor in good health. Some clones in this sample may be carry-over from other donors' samples.

CDR3 amino acids: CSVSLAGGGETQYF. The chain combines TRBV29-1 with TRBJ2-5; lacking DNA, the TRBD2 call made by TCRdb goes unchecked. This CDR3 contains 14 residues. The germline CDR1 and CDR2 sequences are SQVTM and ANQGSEA.

This chain links TRBV27 with TRBJ2-7; TCRdb gives TRBD1 as the D gene, but with no DNA this cannot be confirmed. This CDR3 contains 14 residues. Germline V gene data show CDR1 as MNHEY and CDR2 as SMNVEV (reference sequence). The CDR3 spells CASSPGANPYEQYF.

CDR3 sequence reads: CASSQDRVGGKSTDTQYF. V is TRBV4-3 and J is TRBJ2-3; absent DNA, TCRdb's TRBD1 call cannot be checked. The CDR3 loop spans 18 amino acids. Germline lookup yields CDR1 LGHNA and CDR2 YSLEER.

V usage is TRBV5-1 and J usage is TRBJ2-1; TCRdb returns TRBD2, unconfirmable since there is no DNA. Germline V CDR1 and CDR2: SGHRS, YFSETQ. The CDR3 has 13 amino acids. The CDR3: CASSLAAGGEQFF. Full variable domain (rest looked up from reference TRBV5-1 and TRBJ2-1): KAGVTQTPRYLIKTRGQQVTLSCSPISGHRSVSWYQQTPGQGLQFLFEYFSETQRNKGNFPGRFSGRQFSNSRSEMNVSTLELGDSALYLCASSLAAGGEQFFGPGTRLTVL.

This chain links TRBV7-8 with TRBJ2-7. Germline CDR1 is SGHVS and CDR2 is FQNEAQ. The CDR3 loop spans 16 amino acids. This chain's CDR3 is CASSLAYGRTPYEQYF.

The rearrangement uses TRBV5-1 and TRBJ2-1; as DNA is missing, the TRBD2 call by TCRdb cannot be tested. CDR3 length: 16 residues. From germline, CDR1 is SGHRS and CDR2 YFSETQ. CDR3 region: CASTPLRLAGINEQFF.

The CDR3 loop reads CSARARLNTEAFF. The chain combines TRBV20-1 with TRBJ1-1. Germline loops: CDR1 DFQATT, CDR2 SNEGSKA (reference sequence). This CDR3 comprises 13 residues.

The chain employs TRBV28 and TRBJ1-1; no DNA is available, so the TRBD1 call from TCRdb remains unchecked. There are 16 residues in the CDR3. The germline gives CDR1 MDHEN, CDR2 SYDVKM. This CDR3 reads CASEGAGGGKDTEAFF.

The rearrangement joins TRBV14 to TRBJ2-1. The germline CDR1 and CDR2 sequences are SGHDN and FVKESK. The CDR3 sequence is 11 residues long. CDR3 region: CASSQSHEQFF.

The chain couples TRBV12-3 or TRBV12-4 to TRBJ2-1; TCRdb's D call, TRBD2, is unchecked because there is no DNA. The CDR3 is made up of 15 amino acids. The CDR3 spells CASSPSSGRGNEQFF.